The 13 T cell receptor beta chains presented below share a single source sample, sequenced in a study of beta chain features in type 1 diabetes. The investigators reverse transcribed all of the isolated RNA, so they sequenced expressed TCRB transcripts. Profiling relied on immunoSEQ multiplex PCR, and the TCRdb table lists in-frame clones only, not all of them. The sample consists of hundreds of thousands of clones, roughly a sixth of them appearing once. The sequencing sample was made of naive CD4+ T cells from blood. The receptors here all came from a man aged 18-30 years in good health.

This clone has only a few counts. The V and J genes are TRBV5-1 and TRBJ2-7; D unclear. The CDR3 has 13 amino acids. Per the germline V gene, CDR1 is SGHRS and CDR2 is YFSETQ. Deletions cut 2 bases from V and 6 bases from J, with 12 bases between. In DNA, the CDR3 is TGCGCCAGCAGCTTAGGGTCAGGCGGCGAGCAGTACTTC. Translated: CASSLGSGGEQYF.

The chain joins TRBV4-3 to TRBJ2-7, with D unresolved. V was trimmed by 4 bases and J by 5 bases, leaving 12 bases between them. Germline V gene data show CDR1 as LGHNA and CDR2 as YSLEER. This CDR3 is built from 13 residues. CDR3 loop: CASSLRLRDEQYF. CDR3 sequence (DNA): TGCGCCAGCAGCCTGCGCCTTCGGGACGAGCAGTACTTC.

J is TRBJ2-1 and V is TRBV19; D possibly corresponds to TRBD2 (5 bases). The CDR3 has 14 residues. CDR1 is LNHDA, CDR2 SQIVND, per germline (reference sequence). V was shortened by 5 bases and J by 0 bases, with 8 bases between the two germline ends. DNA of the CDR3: TGTGCCAGTAGTGCCGGGGACTCCTACAATGAGCAGTTCTTC. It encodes CASSAGDSYNEQFF.

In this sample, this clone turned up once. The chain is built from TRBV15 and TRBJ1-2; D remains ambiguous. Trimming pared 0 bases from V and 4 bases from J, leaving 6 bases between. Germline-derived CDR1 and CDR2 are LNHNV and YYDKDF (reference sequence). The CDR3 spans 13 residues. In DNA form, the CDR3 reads TGTGCCACCAGCAGAGAGACGGTCTATGGCTACACCTTC. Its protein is CATSRETVYGYTF. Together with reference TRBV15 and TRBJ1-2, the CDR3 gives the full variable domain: DAMVIQNPRYQVTQFGKPVTLSCSQTLNHNVMYWYQQKSSQAPKLLFHYYDKDFNNEADTPDNFQSRRPNTSFCFLDIRSPGLGDTAMYLCATSRETVYGYTFGSGTRLTVV.

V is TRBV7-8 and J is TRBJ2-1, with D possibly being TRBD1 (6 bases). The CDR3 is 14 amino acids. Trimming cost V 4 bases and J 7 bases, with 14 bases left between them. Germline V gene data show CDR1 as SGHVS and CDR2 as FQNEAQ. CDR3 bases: TGTGCCAGCAGCTCCCTGACAGGCGTGAATGAGCAGTTCTTC. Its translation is CASSSLTGVNEQFF. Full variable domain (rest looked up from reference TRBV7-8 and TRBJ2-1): GAGVSQSPRYKVAKRGQDVALRCDPISGHVSLFWYQQALGQGPEFLTYFQNEAQLDKSGLPSDRFFAERPEGSVSTLKIQRTQQEDSAVYLCASSSLTGVNEQFFGPGTRLTVL.

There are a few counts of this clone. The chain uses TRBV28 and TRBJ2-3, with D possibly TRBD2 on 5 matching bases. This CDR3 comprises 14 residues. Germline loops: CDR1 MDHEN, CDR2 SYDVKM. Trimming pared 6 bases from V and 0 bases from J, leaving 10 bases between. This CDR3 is CASRSGPSTDTQYF. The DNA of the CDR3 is TGTGCCAGCAGGAGCGGCCCTAGCACAGATACGCAGTATTTT.

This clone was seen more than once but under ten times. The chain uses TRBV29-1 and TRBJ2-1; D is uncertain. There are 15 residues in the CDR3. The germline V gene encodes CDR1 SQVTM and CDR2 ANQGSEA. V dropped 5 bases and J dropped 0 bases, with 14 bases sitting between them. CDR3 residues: CSVYLNRASYNEQFF. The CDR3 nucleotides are TGCAGCGTTTACCTCAATCGGGCCTCCTACAATGAGCAGTTCTTC.

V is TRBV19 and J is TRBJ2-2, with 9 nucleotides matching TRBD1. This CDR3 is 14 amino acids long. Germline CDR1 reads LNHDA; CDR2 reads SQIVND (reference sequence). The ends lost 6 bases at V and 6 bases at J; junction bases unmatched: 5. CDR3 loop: CASSRDRESGELFF. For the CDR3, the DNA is TGTGCCAGTAGCCGGGACAGGGAATCCGGGGAGCTGTTTTTT.

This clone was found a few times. The chain's CDR3 is CASSVPGGEQYF. Here the CDR3 DNA reads TGTGCCAGTAGTGTTCCGGGAGGCGAGCAGTACTTC. The chain couples TRBV19 to TRBJ2-7, with 7 bases that match TRBD2. The CDR3 contains 12 residues. Germline values: CDR1 LNHDA, CDR2 SQIVND (reference sequence). Trimming removed 5 bases from V and 6 bases from J; junction bases left unmatched: 4.

CDR3 nucleotide sequence: TGCGCCAGCAGCCAAGGCGGGCTCGGACTAGCGGCCACAGATACGCAGTATTTT. This gives the protein CASSQGGLGLAATDTQYF. This chain connects TRBV4-1 to TRBJ2-3; TRBD2 matches at 10 bases. CDR3 length: 18 residues. The germline CDR1 and CDR2 sequences are MGHRA and YSYEKL. Losses at the gene ends were 1 base for V and 2 bases for J; bases not matched to a gene: 9.

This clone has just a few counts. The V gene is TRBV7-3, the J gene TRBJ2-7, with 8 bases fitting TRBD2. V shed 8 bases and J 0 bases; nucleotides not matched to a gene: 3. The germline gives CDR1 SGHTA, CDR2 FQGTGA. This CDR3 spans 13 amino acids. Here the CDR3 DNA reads TGTGCCAGCGGTAGCGGGGCCTCCTACGAGCAGTACTTC. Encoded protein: CASGSGASYEQYF.

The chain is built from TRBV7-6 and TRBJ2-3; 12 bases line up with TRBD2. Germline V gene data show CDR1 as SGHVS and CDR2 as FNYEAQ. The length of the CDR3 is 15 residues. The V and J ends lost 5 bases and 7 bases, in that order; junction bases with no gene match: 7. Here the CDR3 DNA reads TGTGCCAGCAGCCGCCCGACTAGCGGGAGTTATACGCAGTATTTT. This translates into CASSRPTSGSYTQYF.

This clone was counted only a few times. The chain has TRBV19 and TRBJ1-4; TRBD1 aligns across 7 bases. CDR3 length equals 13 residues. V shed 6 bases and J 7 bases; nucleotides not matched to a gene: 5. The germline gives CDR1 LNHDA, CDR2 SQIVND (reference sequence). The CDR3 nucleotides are TGTGCCAGTAGCCGCAGGGACAGTGAAAAACTGTTTTTT. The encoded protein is CASSRRDSEKLFF.